The 25 T cell receptor beta chains below come from one sample, sequenced in a study of T cells in Graves' hyperthyroidism and ophthalmopathy. The source material, RNA transcripts, was used to amplify TCR beta CDR3 regions. The HTBI primer set served for first-round RT-PCR of the TCR CDR3. TCRdb processed the multiplex PCR reads anew with MiXCR; each CDR3 protein has one entry. The table records 450,000 to 700,000 distinct CDR3 sequences, 46% of them present only once. The sequenced sample consisted of peripheral blood or thyroid tissue (not recorded which). All receptors come from an adult woman with Graves' disease, either hyperthyroidism or ophthalmopathy (not recorded which).

This clonotype was seen many times. The V gene is TRBV7-2, the J gene TRBJ1-2; 9 bases agree with TRBD1. The CDR3 is made up of 15 amino acids. The V segment lost 4 bases and the J segment 12 bases; nucleotides outside the gene matches: 15. In germline, CDR1 is SGHTA, CDR2 FQGNSA. CDR3 protein: CASSSRRQGEKVDTF. DNA of the CDR3: TGTGCCAGCAGCTCGCGCCGACAGGGGGAAAAAGTGGACACCTTC.

This clonotype was counted a few times. The chain recombines TRBV9 with TRBJ2-2; 10 bases fit TRBD2. V dropped 0 bases and J dropped 7; count of bases not matched to a gene: 6. The germline V gene encodes CDR1 SGDLS and CDR2 YYNGEE. This CDR3 has 16 amino acids. The CDR3 loop is CASSVDLAGAVGELFF. The CDR3 region has the DNA TGTGCCAGCAGCGTAGATCTAGCGGGGGCCGTCGGGGAGCTGTTTTTT.

V usage is TRBV7-8 and J usage is TRBJ1-5; weak D call: TRBD1 (5 bases). V lost 3 bases, J lost 11 bases, and 14 bases lay in between. Germline CDR1 is SGHVS and CDR2 is FQNEAQ. This CDR3 has 13 amino acids. The chain's CDR3 is CASSLGGPQTQHF. The CDR3 DNA reads as TGTGCCAGCAGCTTGGGGGGTCCCCAAACCCAGCATTTT. Complete variable domain (other parts from reference TRBV7-8 and TRBJ1-5): GAGVSQSPRYKVAKRGQDVALRCDPISGHVSLFWYQQALGQGPEFLTYFQNEAQLDKSGLPSDRFFAERPEGSVSTLKIQRTQQEDSAVYLCASSLGGPQTQHFGDGTRLSIL.

This chain uses TRBV7-2 with TRBJ2-7; 9 bases map to TRBD1. The CDR3 extends over 15 amino acids. J was trimmed by 3 bases and V by 4 bases; bases with no gene match: 7. Germline loops: CDR1 SGHTA, CDR2 FQGNSA. CDR3 in amino acids: CASSSYRGRHYEQYF. The CDR3 DNA follows: TGTGCCAGCAGCTCTTACAGGGGGCGCCACTACGAGCAGTACTTC.

This clonotype was observed a few times. The V call is TRBV2, the J call TRBJ1-5; unclear D gene. Per the germline V gene, CDR1 is SNHLY and CDR2 is FYNNEI. Trimming pared 6 bases from V and 3 bases from J, leaving 9 bases between. CDR3 length: 13 amino acids. The DNA for the CDR3 is TGTGCCAGCAGAGACCAGCCCAATCAGCCCCAGCATTTT. Its protein product is CASRDQPNQPQHF. Full variable domain (outside the CDR3, taken from reference TRBV2 and TRBJ1-5): EPEVTQTPSHQVTQMGQEVILRCVPISNHLYFYWYRQILGQKVEFLVSFYNNEISEKSEIFDDQFSVERPDGSNFTLKIRSTKLEDSAMYFCASRDQPNQPQHFGDGTRLSIL.

This clonotype came up many times. The V call is TRBV4-1, the J call TRBJ2-7, with a tentative D call TRBD2 (5 bases). Between the trimmed V and J ends, which lost 0 bases and 5 bases, there was a span of 14 bases. The germline V gene has CDR1 MGHRA and CDR2 YSYEKL. The CDR3 runs to 15 residues. CDR3 coding DNA: TGCGCCAGCAGCCAAGAATGGCGGGCCGGCGACGAGCAGTACTTC. This codes for CASSQEWRAGDEQYF.

The table lists this clonotype with many counts. This chain links TRBV20-1 with TRBJ2-7, with D perhaps matching TRBD1 (5 bases). The CDR3 contains 18 residues. Germline CDR1 reads DFQATT; CDR2 reads SNEGSKA (reference sequence). The V gene lost 5 bases and the J gene lost 0 bases, with 26 bases spanning the gap. The CDR3 reads CSARGPSGYRRDSYEQYF. The CDR3 coding sequence is TGCAGTGCTCGTGGCCCTTCTGGGTACAGGAGAGACTCCTACGAGCAGTACTTC.

The V and J genes are TRBV5-1 and TRBJ1-1; the match to TRBD1 covers 10 bases. This CDR3 comprises 16 residues. Germline assignment: CDR1 SGHRS and CDR2 YFSETQ. Losses at the gene ends were 5 bases for V and 1 base for J; bases not matched to a gene: 8. CDR3 region: CASRRDRGLQNTEAFF. The CDR3 bases are TGCGCCAGCAGGCGGGACAGGGGCCTACAGAACACTGAAGCTTTCTTT.

This chain connects TRBV4-1 to TRBJ2-2; 9 nucleotides match TRBD2. This CDR3 spans 17 amino acids. V shed 0 bases and J 2 bases; nucleotides not matched to a gene: 4. Germline-derived CDR1 and CDR2 are MGHRA and YSYEKL. CDR3 bases: TGCGCCAGCAGCCAAGAAACAGCGGGAGGTAACACCGGGGAGCTGTTTTTT. This translates into CASSQETAGGNTGELFF.

In this sample, this clonotype turned up a few times. The chain couples TRBV14 to TRBJ2-5; D might be TRBD2 (5 bases). From germline, CDR1 is SGHDN and CDR2 FVKESK. The CDR3 sequence is 15 residues long. Trimming cost V 0 bases and J 2 bases, with 10 bases left between them. CDR3 protein: CASSQDRLAQETQYF. The DNA of the CDR3 is TGTGCCAGCAGCCAAGATCGCCTAGCACAAGAGACCCAGTACTTC.

This sequence joins TRBV7-9 and TRBJ1-3; D possibly corresponds to TRBD1 (6 bases). Trimming stripped 4 bases from V and 8 bases from J, with 15 bases between. Germline V gene lookup returns CDR1 SEHNR and CDR2 FQNEAQ (reference sequence). CDR3 length: 14 amino acids. The CDR3 bases are TGTGCCAGCAGCTCGGCTCGGGGGCCCGACACCATATATTTT. Translation gives CASSSARGPDTIYF.

Ten or more counts support this clonotype. V usage is TRBV24-1 and J usage is TRBJ2-5, with D hard to call. Trimming pared 1 base from V and 0 bases from J, leaving 8 bases between. The CDR3 is 15 residues long. CDR1 and CDR2 from the germline V gene are KGHDR and SFDVKD. CDR3 region: CATSDLSRDQETQYF. The CDR3 nucleotides read TGTGCCACCAGTGATTTAAGCAGAGACCAAGAGACCCAGTACTTC.

The chain uses TRBV7-9 and TRBJ2-2, with D possibly TRBD2 on 8 matching bases. Germline loops: CDR1 SEHNR, CDR2 FQNEAQ (reference sequence). The CDR3 length is 19 residues. The DNA of the CDR3 is TGTGCTACGGGAGGGCCGGTAGGGGGGACAGTCGCGAACACCGGGGAGCTGTTTTTT. Encoded protein: CATGGPVGGTVANTGELFF.

This rearrangement joins TRBV7-9 to TRBJ2-5, with D tentatively TRBD2 (5 bases). The germline gives CDR1 SEHNR, CDR2 FQNEAQ (reference sequence). The CDR3 runs to 22 residues. Trimming shortened V by 7 bases and J by 4 bases, and 40 bases separated the two germline ends. CDR3 protein: CASTLVGRGTGELWPSGETQYF. The DNA of the CDR3 is TGTGCCAGCACCCTAGTTGGGAGAGGTACCGGAGAGCTATGGCCGTCGGGAGAGACCCAGTACTTC.

The CDR3 region is CASSLVRKQINQPQHF. The CDR3, as DNA: TGTGCCAGCAGCTTAGTCCGGAAACAGATCAATCAGCCCCAGCATTTT. This chain links TRBV7-8 with TRBJ1-5; D is ambiguous. V lost 1 base, J lost 3 bases, and 13 bases lay in between. The CDR3 spans 16 residues. Germline-derived CDR1 and CDR2 are SGHVS and FQNEAQ.

This rearrangement joins TRBV20-1 to TRBJ1-6; the D gene is possibly TRBD1 (5 bases). Germline loops: CDR1 DFQATT, CDR2 SNEGSKA (reference sequence). The CDR3 loop spans 12 amino acids. Between the trimmed V and J ends, which lost 5 bases and 7 bases, there was a span of 9 bases. Here the CDR3 DNA reads TGCAGTGCTGGGGGTTTCAATTCACCCCTCCACTTT. Translation gives CSAGGFNSPLHF.

This clonotype was found many times. This rearrangement joins TRBV20-1 to TRBJ2-7; D ambiguous. This CDR3 is built from 13 residues. V dropped 4 bases and J dropped 3 bases, with 13 bases sitting between them. Looked up from germline, CDR1 is DFQATT and CDR2 is SNEGSKA (reference sequence). The CDR3 loop is CSATTPRSYEQYF. CDR3 bases: TGCAGTGCTACAACCCCCCGTAGCTACGAGCAGTACTTC.

This clonotype was detected many times. The chain carries TRBV12-3 or TRBV12-4 and TRBJ2-5; a weak D match, TRBD1 (6 bases). CDR3 length equals 15 residues. Trimming stripped 6 bases from V and 4 bases from J, with 18 bases between. This CDR3 reads CASRPGRGERETQYF. The CDR3 DNA reads TGTGCCAGCAGACCCGGCAGGGGAGAGAGAGAGACCCAGTACTTC.

This clonotype was recorded at least ten times. The chain has TRBV7-9 and TRBJ1-2; D is ambiguous. Trimming removed 5 bases from V and 7 bases from J, with 17 bases in between. Germline V gene data show CDR1 as SEHNR and CDR2 as FQNEAQ (reference sequence). The CDR3 is made up of 14 amino acids. The CDR3 spells CASSPLRVFGGYTF. CDR3 nucleotides: TGTGCCAGCAGCCCCCTGAGGGTCTTCGGTGGCTACACCTTC.

This clonotype was found many times. V is TRBV7-2 and J is TRBJ2-7; maybe TRBD2 (5 bases). Per germline, CDR1 SGHTA and CDR2 FQGNSA. This CDR3 region has 13 residues. V lost 6 bases and J 7 bases, leaving 16 bases between the germline ends. The CDR3 loop reads CASSPDFTGEQYF. CDR3 in DNA: TGTGCCAGCAGTCCGGACTTCACCGGGGAGCAGTACTTC.

The CDR3 nucleotides read TGCAGTAAAACGGGCGGGGAACGAGGCTACACCTTC. This gives the protein CSKTGGERGYTF. The gene calls are TRBV20-1 and TRBJ1-2; the D is unclear. V lost 8 bases to trimming and J lost 8 bases, with 18 bases between them. The CDR3 has 12 amino acids. From germline, CDR1 is DFQATT and CDR2 SNEGSKA (reference sequence).

The sample holds many counts of this clonotype. The V gene is TRBV11-2, the J gene TRBJ2-7; D remains ambiguous. V lost 5 bases and J lost 6, with 14 bases in between. Germline CDR1 is SGHAT and CDR2 is FQNNGV. CDR3 length: 13 amino acids. Here the CDR3 DNA reads TGTGCCAGCAGCCTGGCCGGTGGGGTCGAGCAGTACTTC. This sequence encodes CASSLAGGVEQYF. Full variable domain (outside the CDR3, taken from reference TRBV11-2 and TRBJ2-7): EAGVAQSPRYKIIEKRQSVAFWCNPISGHATLYWYQQILGQGPKLLIQFQNNGVVDDSQLPKDRFSAERLKGVDSTLKIQPAKLEDSAVYLCASSLAGGVEQYFGPGTRLTVT.

There are a few counts of this clonotype. The V and J genes are TRBV5-1 and TRBJ2-7, with 9 positions matching TRBD2. J lost 6 bases, V lost 6 bases, and 10 bases had no gene match. Per the germline V gene, CDR1 is SGHRS and CDR2 is YFSETQ. CDR3 length: 14 residues. The CDR3 spells CASKVAGVIGEQYF. The DNA for the CDR3 is TGCGCCAGCAAAGTAGCGGGAGTCATCGGCGAGCAGTACTTC.

The chain couples TRBV7-8 to TRBJ1-5; tentatively, D is TRBD1 (6 bases). Trimming removed 2 bases from V and 2 bases from J, with 13 bases in between. The CDR3 is 16 amino acids. In germline, CDR1 is SGHVS, CDR2 FQNEAQ. CDR3 bases: TGTGCCAGCAGCTTACAGGGGTCCGAGGGCAATCAGCCCCAGCATTTT. Protein: CASSLQGSEGNQPQHF.

The chain carries TRBV12-3 or TRBV12-4 and TRBJ2-7; 7 nucleotides agree with TRBD1. The CDR3 has 14 residues. Trimming removed 6 bases from V and 3 bases from J; junction bases left unmatched: 8. The CDR3 sequence is CASRPTGLNYEQYF. CDR3 nucleotides: TGTGCCAGCAGACCGACAGGGCTCAACTACGAGCAGTACTTC.